Each of the 26 T cell receptor beta chains below was sequenced from the same sample in a study of shared clonotypes between healthy human individuals. Here immunoSEQ multiplex PCR was the method, and the copy in TCRdb shows in-frame clones only, minus some. The sample lists some 1,400,000 clones, roughly 96% occurring once. Input material: naive CD4+ T cells sorted from blood. The subset denotes: CD45RA+ positively selected. The receptors originated from a man aged 25-45 years in good health.

V gene TRBV6-6 combines with J gene TRBJ1-5; possible D gene TRBD1, 5 bases. V was clipped by 0 bases and J by 4 bases, with 10 bases between them. Germline lookup yields CDR1 MNHNY and CDR2 SVGAGI (reference sequence). The CDR3 spans 15 residues. In DNA form, the CDR3 reads TGTGCCAGCAGTTACTCTCGGGACGGTAATCAGCCCCAGCATTTT. Its translation is CASSYSRDGNQPQHF.

The chain employs TRBV5-1 and TRBJ2-5; D unresolved. Germline V gene data show CDR1 as SGHRS and CDR2 as YFSETQ. Trimming pared 1 base from V and 3 bases from J, leaving 4 bases between. CDR3 length: 12 residues. The CDR3, as DNA: TGCGCCAGCAGCTTGAATAAAGAGACCCAGTACTTC. It translates to CASSLNKETQYF.

The chain couples TRBV19 to TRBJ1-4, with 7 bases matching TRBD1. The V and J ends lost 5 bases and 4 bases, in that order; junction bases with no gene match: 10. In germline, CDR1 is LNHDA, CDR2 SQIVND (reference sequence). This CDR3 comprises 16 residues. DNA of the CDR3: TGTGCCAGTAGTGAACTTCATTGGGACAGTAATGAAAAACTGTTTTTT. Translated, it gives CASSELHWDSNEKLFF.

This sequence joins TRBV15 and TRBJ1-2; 7 bases fit TRBD1. The CDR3 runs 15 residues. Germline CDR1 reads LNHNV; CDR2 reads YYDKDF (reference sequence). J was trimmed by 4 bases and V by 3 bases; bases with no gene match: 8. Here the CDR3 reads CATSRAAGTAYGYTF. DNA for the CDR3: TGTGCCACCAGCAGGGCAGCCGGGACAGCCTATGGCTACACCTTC.

The rearrangement uses TRBV19 and TRBJ2-1; 8 positions agree with TRBD2. The CDR3 totals 16 residues. Germline assignment: CDR1 LNHDA and CDR2 SQIVND (reference sequence). Trimming at V came to 3 bases and at J to 5 bases, leaving 9 bases not matched to a gene. This CDR3 is CASSITSGRRNNEQFF. The CDR3 coding sequence is TGTGCCAGTAGTATTACCAGCGGGAGAAGGAACAATGAGCAGTTCTTC.

The chain links TRBV27 to TRBJ2-4; D possibly corresponds to TRBD1 (6 bases). From germline, CDR1 is MNHEY and CDR2 SMNVEV (reference sequence). V dropped 6 bases and J dropped 1 base, with 13 bases sitting between them. The CDR3 totals 15 residues. CDR3 sequence (DNA): TGTGCCAGCAGACCTCATACAGGGGCCAAAAACATTCAGTACTTC. Amino acids: CASRPHTGAKNIQYF.

V gene TRBV6-1 combines with J gene TRBJ1-1, with D possibly TRBD1 on 5 matching bases. Looked up from germline, CDR1 is MNHNS and CDR2 is SASEGT. V was clipped by 0 bases and J by 6 bases, with 14 bases between them. The CDR3 spans 15 residues. The CDR3 DNA is TGTGCCAGCAGTGAAGCGGCCGCCAGGGAGGCTGAAGCTTTCTTT. It encodes CASSEAAAREAEAFF.

The chain combines TRBV15 with TRBJ2-3, with 11 positions matching TRBD2. The CDR3 has 19 amino acids. V lost 5 bases, J lost 3 bases, and 16 bases stayed unmatched. CDR1 and CDR2 from the germline V gene are LNHNV and YYDKDF (reference sequence). The CDR3, as DNA: TGTGCCACCAGCGGGCCTTCGCGACTAGCGGGAAGGCGTACAGATACGCAGTATTTT. The encoded protein is CATSGPSRLAGRRTDTQYF. The variable domain in full, with the rest retrieved from reference TRBV15 and TRBJ2-3, is DAMVIQNPRYQVTQFGKPVTLSCSQTLNHNVMYWYQQKSSQAPKLLFHYYDKDFNNEADTPDNFQSRRPNTSFCFLDIRSPGLGDTAMYLCATSGPSRLAGRRTDTQYFGPGTRLTVL.

On this clone: Other DNA sequences in this specimen translate into the identical CDR3. CDR3 residues: CASSPTGQETQYF. DNA for the CDR3: TGCGCCAGCAGTCCTACAGGGCAAGAGACCCAGTACTTC. The rearrangement links TRBV5-1 to TRBJ2-5; D may be TRBD1 (6 bases). Germline values: CDR1 SGHRS, CDR2 YFSETQ. V lost 5 bases and J lost 2, with 10 bases in between. CDR3 size: 13 residues.

Concerning this clone: Other DNA sequences of this sample code for an identical CDR3. This sequence joins TRBV2 and TRBJ1-5, with a possible D match to TRBD1 (5 bases). From germline, CDR1 is SNHLY and CDR2 FYNNEI. The ends were cut back, 1 base at V and 7 bases at J, with 5 bases in the middle. This CDR3 is built from 12 residues. In DNA form, the CDR3 reads TGTGCCAGCAGTGAAGGGGGCCAGCCCCAGCATTTT. Translated: CASSEGGQPQHF.

The chain has TRBV29-1 and TRBJ2-4, with D possibly being TRBD2 (5 bases). Germline CDR1 reads SQVTM; CDR2 reads ANQGSEA. V lost 6 bases and J lost 6, with 15 bases in between. CDR3 length equals 13 residues. The CDR3: CSVRGRNANIQYF. CDR3 coding DNA: TGCAGCGTACGGGGTCGGAACGCAAACATTCAGTACTTC.

The CDR3 coding sequence is TGTGCCAGTAGGGAGGCAGGGGGGACCGGGGAGCTGTTTTTT. This sequence encodes CASREAGGTGELFF. V gene TRBV19 combines with J gene TRBJ2-2; D might be TRBD1 (7 bases). Germline V gives CDR1 LNHDA, CDR2 SQIVND (reference sequence). The V and J ends lost 6 bases and 5 bases respectively, with 13 bases between them. The CDR3 runs 14 residues.

The chain combines TRBV2 with TRBJ2-1, with D maybe TRBD1 (6 bases). The CDR3 length is 16 residues. CDR1 SNHLY and CDR2 FYNNEI come from the germline V gene. Trimming removed 2 bases at V and 9 bases at J, with 20 bases between. The chain's CDR3 is CASSENPTAGVGEQFF. The CDR3 coding sequence is TGTGCCAGCAGTGAAAACCCTACGGCAGGGGTTGGTGAGCAGTTCTTC.

The chain couples TRBV11-2 to TRBJ2-1, with 7 bases lining up with TRBD2. This CDR3 region has 15 residues. The V and J ends lost 0 bases and 5 bases, in that order; junction bases with no gene match: 4. From germline, CDR1 is SGHAT and CDR2 FQNNGV. CDR3 nucleotides: TGTGCCAGCAGCTTAGAAGGGAGGGTACACAATGAGCAGTTCTTC. As protein: CASSLEGRVHNEQFF.

This chain uses TRBV6-1 with TRBJ2-3, with D perhaps TRBD2 (6 bases). CDR1 is MNHNS, CDR2 SASEGT, per germline. The CDR3 runs to 15 residues. Trimming stripped 9 bases from V and 4 bases from J, with 20 bases between. Here the CDR3 reads CASNVAALYPDTQYF. CDR3 nucleotide sequence: TGTGCCAGTAATGTAGCGGCCTTGTATCCAGATACGCAGTATTTT.

This chain uses TRBV7-9 with TRBJ1-1, with 7 positions matching TRBD1. Germline CDR1 reads SEHNR; CDR2 reads FQNEAQ (reference sequence). The CDR3 totals 14 residues. V gave up 2 bases and J gave up 5 bases; unmatched junction bases: 5. The CDR3 sequence is CASSLSGQATEAFF. Written as DNA, the CDR3 is TGTGCCAGCAGCTTATCTGGACAGGCGACTGAAGCTTTCTTT.

J is TRBJ2-5 and V is TRBV28; perhaps TRBD2 as D (5 bases). The CDR3 runs to 16 residues. Germline CDR1 is MDHEN and CDR2 is SYDVKM. Trimming removed 3 bases from V and 4 bases from J, with 18 bases in between. DNA of the CDR3: TGTGCCAGCAGTTTTAAGTTTCGAGCGGCGGGAGAGACCCAGTACTTC. It is translated as CASSFKFRAAGETQYF.

The chain carries TRBV7-9 and TRBJ2-1; 7 nucleotides align to TRBD2. The germline V gene encodes CDR1 SEHNR and CDR2 FQNEAQ (reference sequence). The CDR3 totals 14 residues. The V gene end was trimmed by 0 bases and the J gene end by 4 bases; junction bases not matched to a gene: 0. CDR3 nucleotides: TGTGCCAGCAGCTTAGCGGGAGGGTACAATGAGCAGTTCTTC. It is translated as CASSLAGGYNEQFF.

The chain recombines TRBV19 with TRBJ2-2; D uncertain. Germline V gene sequence: CDR1 LNHDA, CDR2 SQIVND (reference sequence). The CDR3 extends over 14 amino acids. V was pared by 6 bases and J by 5 bases, with 13 bases between. CDR3: CASRGSPRTGELFF. The CDR3 nucleotides are TGTGCCAGTAGGGGCTCACCGAGGACCGGGGAGCTGTTTTTT.

About this clone itself: This sample also contains other DNA sequences that code for the same CDR3. This sequence joins TRBV5-1 and TRBJ2-5; perhaps D is TRBD1 or TRBD2 (5 bases each). CDR3 size: 11 residues. V shed 5 bases and J shed 5 bases, with 7 bases lying between them. Per germline, CDR1 SGHRS and CDR2 YFSETQ. In DNA form, the CDR3 reads TGCGCCAGCAGAGGGGAGGAGACCCAGTACTTC. Translation gives CASRGEETQYF.

V and J are TRBV5-1 and TRBJ2-1; 7 nucleotides agree with TRBD2. CDR3 length equals 16 residues. Germline CDR1 reads SGHRS; CDR2 reads YFSETQ. V dropped 0 bases and J dropped 8; count of bases not matched to a gene: 11. CDR3 loop: CASSLAPGPSGDEQFF. The DNA of the CDR3 is TGCGCCAGCAGCTTGGCTCCGGGCCCCAGCGGGGATGAGCAGTTCTTC. Full variable domain (rest looked up from reference TRBV5-1 and TRBJ2-1): KAGVTQTPRYLIKTRGQQVTLSCSPISGHRSVSWYQQTPGQGLQFLFEYFSETQRNKGNFPGRFSGRQFSNSRSEMNVSTLELGDSALYLCASSLAPGPSGDEQFFGPGTRLTVL.

The chain couples TRBV5-8 to TRBJ1-5; D not resolved. CDR1 and CDR2 (germline): SGHTS, YDEGEE. Trimming removed 2 bases from V and 1 base from J, with 13 bases in between. The CDR3 consists of 16 residues. The CDR3 reads CASSFYGRQSNQPQHF. CDR3 DNA sequence: TGTGCCAGCAGCTTTTATGGCAGGCAAAGCAATCAGCCCCAGCATTTT. The whole variable domain, filled in from reference TRBV5-8 and TRBJ1-5, reads EAGVTQSPTHLIKTRGQQATLRCSPISGHTSVYWYQQALGLGLQFLLWYDEGEERNRGNFPPRFSGRQFPNYSSELNVNALELEDSALYLCASSFYGRQSNQPQHFGDGTRLSIL.

As regards this clone: Other DNA sequences in this sample translate to the same CDR3. The V call is TRBV28, the J call TRBJ2-7; tentative D call: TRBD1 (6 bases). V dropped 4 bases and J dropped 1 base, with 11 bases sitting between them. The CDR3 extends over 14 amino acids. From germline, CDR1 is MDHEN and CDR2 SYDVKM. CDR3 protein: CASSSPGQSYEQYF. CDR3 DNA sequence: TGTGCCAGCAGTTCTCCCGGACAGTCCTACGAGCAGTACTTC.

This chain joins TRBV30 and TRBJ2-6; no clear D gene. This CDR3 is 13 amino acids long. The V end lost 4 bases, the J end lost 0 bases, and 4 bases lay between the germline ends. CDR1 and CDR2 from the germline V gene are GTSNPN and SVGIG (reference sequence). The CDR3 DNA follows: TGTGCCTGGAACCCCTCTGGGGCCAACGTCCTGACTTTC. It specifies CAWNPSGANVLTF.

With respect to this clone: This sample also contains other DNA sequences that code for the same CDR3. The chain's CDR3 is CASSVVGLAGNTDTQYF. In nucleotides, the CDR3 is TGTGCCAGCAGCGTAGTAGGACTAGCGGGCAACACAGATACGCAGTATTTT. V usage is TRBV9 and J usage is TRBJ2-3, with 11 bases lining up with TRBD2. The ends lost 0 bases at V and 2 bases at J; junction bases unmatched: 5. Germline loops: CDR1 SGDLS, CDR2 YYNGEE. There are 17 residues in the CDR3.

The CDR3 bases are TGTGCCAGCAGCGTGGGGCCCGGCGTGAATCAGCCCCAGCATTTT. Its translation is CASSVGPGVNQPQHF. The V gene is TRBV9, the J gene TRBJ1-5; tentative D call: TRBD1 (5 bases). V lost 2 bases to trimming and J lost 4 bases, with 13 bases between them. The CDR3 totals 15 residues. Germline V gene lookup returns CDR1 SGDLS and CDR2 YYNGEE.